This T cell receptor beta chain is drawn from a study of T cells in Graves' hyperthyroidism and ophthalmopathy (dated 2019 in TCRdb). Study-wide context: Peripheral blood samples were taken at the time of initial diagnosis, prior to any treatment. A discovery cohort of approximately 100 patients, about 44 with Graves' ophthalmopathy and over 55 with stable Graves' hyperthyroidism, was used to find distinguishing TCR V-J signatures. Whether ophthalmopathy could be predicted prospectively was tested in an independent validation cohort made up of under 20 hyperthyroidism patients plus 17 patients who later progressed to ophthalmopathy. The 75 to 100 discovery patients were randomly split 7:3 into training and test sets. In six Graves' hyperthyroidism patients, the study also compared T-cell repertoires from thyroid tissue with T-cell repertoires from blood. Once sampling was done, hyperthyroidism patients were given methimazole at a starting dose of 30 mg daily, whereas ophthalmopathy patients were given high-dose intravenous methylprednisolone. The paper describes TCR Vbeta CDR3 sequencing of 140 or so peripheral blood samples, made up of some 42 ophthalmopathy patients, some 76 hyperthyroidism patients and some 17 progressor patients. Study-level results and caveats: Most expanded thyroid clonotypes (frequency above 0.001) were also found in blood, which suggests that blood repertoires may mirror thyroid immune responses. A 13 V-J signature model separated ophthalmopathy from stable hyperthyroidism, with nearly 90% sensitivity and 81.08% specificity in cross-validation and 80%/75% in testing. Sample size was not statistically predetermined, and blinding of investigators to group allocation was not performed. In validation, progression to ophthalmopathy was predicted by the model with 70.59% sensitivity and roughly 76% specificity, a median of approximately 6.5 months before onset.

This clonotype was seen at least ten times. The antigen it recognizes is unknown. No base-level quality is on record; no much larger clone is a single base apart. The germline V gene encodes CDR1 MNHNS and CDR2 SASEGT. Trimming costs V 5 bases and J 0 bases, and their ends lie 14 bases apart. The CDR3, from cysteine to phenylalanine, totals 17 residues. Of the read, only the CDR3 DNA is kept; its 51 bases are in frame from base 1. The TCR beta CDR3 regions were amplified from RNA transcripts. The TCR CDR3 was subjected to a first round of RT-PCR using the HTBI primer set and the Qiagen OneStep RT-PCR kit. A second multiplex PCR round built the libraries, followed by size selection and purification. Sequencing of the libraries was done on an Illumina HiSeq2000 using paired-end 100 bp reads. Regarding the original processing steps: SOAPnuke was used to process the raw data, removing reads that contained adapters or uncalled bases, had a mean Phred below 15, or lacked an exact match to the constant primer or identifier. COPE v1.2.5 was used to merge high-quality paired reads, and clonotypes were defined as unique nucleotide sequences. MiTCR v1.1 was used to align the clonotypes against IMGT TRBV, TRBD and TRBJ reference segments. The analysis was restricted to V-J combinations with a frequency above 0.0001, which together covered 98% to 99.2% of the repertoires. A TCS score was defined as the ratio of F50 (clonal expansion) to E x V (chaos), with BLOSUM62-based TCRdist applied between CDR3 peptides within each V-J. Welch's t-statistics and random forest reduced roughly 540 V-J features to 13, which were used in a naive Bayes classifier (R e1071). The public reads were reanalyzed by TCRdb: fastp trimming at Q25, MiXCR alignment, in-frame beta chains only. For every CDR3 protein sequence, its rows merge into one entry that carries the most common genes and DNA. Clone size and V and J calls follow TCRdb, not the original study. Counted in this sample were hundreds of thousands of distinct CDR3 sequences; roughly 16% of them appeared once. Of the sample, approximately 3.8% falls within the top ten clones.

A patient counted as having stable Graves' hyperthyroidism if no progression to ophthalmopathy occurred over 18 months of follow-up. Hyperthyroidism patients were aged 18 to 65 years and newly diagnosed, with disease duration of less than 2 months. Exclusion was applied to patients with uncontrolled infections, other autoimmune diseases, pregnancy or lactation. Diagnoses were based on clinical symptoms, serum thyroxine and TRAb, thyroid ultrasound and orbital computed tomography. PBMCs were separated from approximately 10 ml of fresh peripheral blood using Ficoll-Paque density gradient centrifugation. Trizol reagent was used to extract total RNA, and RNA quality was then checked on an Agilent 2100 Bioanalyzer.

The TCR was taken from a woman in her 30s with Graves' hyperthyroidism. Sequencing was performed on blood. Here the chain combines TRBV6-1 and TRBJ1-6; 6 matching bases give a weak D call of TRBD1. CDR3 sequence: CASSPTGQSSYNSPLHF. The nucleotide sequence is given as TGTGCCAGCAGTCCAACAGGACAGAGCTCCTATAATTCACCCCTCCACTTT.